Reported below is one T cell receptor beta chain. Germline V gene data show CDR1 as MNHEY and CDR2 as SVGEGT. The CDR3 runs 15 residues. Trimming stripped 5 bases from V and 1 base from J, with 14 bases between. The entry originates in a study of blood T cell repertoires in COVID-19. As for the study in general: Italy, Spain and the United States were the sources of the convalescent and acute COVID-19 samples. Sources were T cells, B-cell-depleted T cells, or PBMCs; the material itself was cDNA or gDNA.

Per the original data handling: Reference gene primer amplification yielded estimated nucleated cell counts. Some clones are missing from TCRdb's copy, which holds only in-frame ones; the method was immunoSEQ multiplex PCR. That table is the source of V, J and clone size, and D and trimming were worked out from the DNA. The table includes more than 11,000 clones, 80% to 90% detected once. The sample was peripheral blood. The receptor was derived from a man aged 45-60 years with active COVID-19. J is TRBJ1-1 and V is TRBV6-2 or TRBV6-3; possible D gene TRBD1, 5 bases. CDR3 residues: CASSKRDRTNTEAFF. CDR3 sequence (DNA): TGTGCCAGCAGTAAGCGGGACCGGACGAACACTGAAGCTTTCTTT.